This T cell receptor (beta chain) comes out of a study of molecular identifiers for immune sequencing clone quantification. Study background: Replicate experiments divided RNA from around 20,000 or 100,000 naive CD8 cells into five parts and sequenced four.

Study-wide results and limits: Detection of one spiked Jurkat cell's TCR RNA reportedly worked in one million naive cells.

A CD8+CD4-CCR7+CD45RA+ phenotype served as the sorting definition for naive CD8 T cells. The use of previously described methods and listed TCR primers produced the bulk TCR libraries. Each CDR3 protein gets one entry after TCRdb re-called the PCR reads with MiXCR. The sample comprises around 470,000 distinct CDR3 sequences, around 23% of which are singletons, and under 0.8% rests with the top ten. To note about this clonotype: The antigen is unknown.

The specimen sequenced was naive CD8+ T cells from blood, with Jurkat cell RNA spiked in. Stated subset: FACS-sorted CD8+CD4-CCR7+CD45RA+ naive T cells. The receptor was isolated from a human donor in good health. Some libraries in this study had Jurkat cell RNA spiked in.

CDR3 nucleotide sequence: TGCGCCAGCAGCCAAGAGGACAGGGCCCGCTCCTACGAGCAGTACTTC. It codes for CASSQEDRARSYEQYF. The chain uses TRBV4-1 and TRBJ2-7; TRBD1 matches 8 bases. V was pared by 0 bases and J by 0 bases, with 4 bases of the junction left unmatched. CDR1 and CDR2 from the germline V gene are MGHRA and YSYEKL. The CDR3 has 16 amino acids.